The clone carrying this T cell receptor (beta chain) was detected ten times or more. What it recognizes is unknown. Time point denoted: patch test 1, 2 weeks after DPC sensitization. Described treatment: therapeutic diphenylcyclopropenone sensitization with weekly scalp DPC. CDR3 size: 13 residues. The V gene lost 5 bases and the J gene lost 8 bases, with 15 bases spanning the gap. CDR1 ENHRY and CDR2 SYGVKD come from the germline V gene. This entry comes from a study of human T cells and chemical hapten exposure. Regarding the study as a whole: Every donor had alopecia, and their immune response may therefore differ from healthy people's.

Individual cDNA molecules had unique molecular identifiers attached to them by the library. TCRdb re-called the RACE reads with MiXCR, one entry per CDR3 protein. The sample records around 340,000 distinct CDR3 sequences, roughly 6.9% being singletons. The chain has TRBV10-3 and TRBJ1-2, with D possibly matching TRBD1 (6 bases). This TCR was sampled from a woman aged 18-29 years with alopecia areata. Some clones in this sample may be carry-over from other donors' samples. This material consisted of whole blood, taken in connection with sensitization to the hapten diphenylcyclopropenone (DPC). The CDR3 here is CAISNREVGGYTF. The CDR3 bases are TGTGCCATCAGTAACAGGGAAGTAGGGGGCTACACCTTC.